This TCR beta chain is drawn from a study of somatic mutations in cytotoxic T cells in rheumatoid arthritis. Here immunoSEQ multiplex PCR was the method, and the copy in TCRdb shows in-frame clones only, minus some. The sample records just under 20,000 clones, roughly 87% being singletons. It was blood donors, more than 45% female and with a median age of 56 years (range roughly 20-75), who served as healthy controls. V shed 5 bases and J 9 bases; nucleotides not matched to a gene: 11. Germline loops: CDR1 MDHEN, CDR2 SYDVKM. The CDR3 runs to 15 residues. The sequenced sample consisted of CD8+ T cells sorted from blood. The chain recombines TRBV28 with TRBJ2-1; 9 nucleotides agree with TRBD1. This clonotype was sampled from a woman aged 45 to 65 in good health. The CDR3 DNA follows: TGTGCCAGCAGTCCCCGGGACAGGGTTTGGGGTGAGCAGTTCTTC. This codes for CASSPRDRVWGEQFF.